This T cell receptor beta chain was identified during a study of CD8+CD57+ T cells in acquired aplastic anemia. Whole-study context: Mean yield of DNA from sorted CD4+ and CD8+ cells was around 3 ug. Among healthy donors, CD4+ cells averaged approximately 10 million reads. Study-level results: Some 29 CD8+ CDR3 sequences were shared between patients and controls.

As concerns this clonotype: Its antigen is not known. A read error may produce the germline difference seen at one junction end.

Genomic DNA constituted the template upon which TCR beta VDJ and CDR3 profiling was performed. TCRdb reanalysed the reads using MiXCR and keeps one entry per CDR3 protein. This sample carries about 420,000 distinct CDR3 sequences, about two thirds of them seen once, and the ten largest clones take less than 4%. This CDR3 has 14 amino acids. Germline V gene sequence: CDR1 SGHTA, CDR2 FQGNSA. Input material: sorted CD4+, CD8+, or CD8+CD57+ T cells (not recorded which) from PBMCs. V gene TRBV7-2 combines with J gene TRBJ1-6; 9 nucleotides match TRBD1. This clonotype was sampled from a human donor in good health, serving as a control. The CDR3, as DNA: TGTGCCAGCAGCCAGGTTCCGGGACAGGGCCATCTGCAGTTT. It yields the protein CASSQVPGQGHLQF.